These 32 T cell receptor beta chains originate from one sample sequenced in a study of blood T cells in healthy people across ages. Primed by a sample-barcoded 5' primer and a J-beta primer mix, a second PCR proceeded for 7 to 11 cycles. TCRdb analysed the 5' RACE reads with MiXCR anew, one entry per CDR3 protein. The sample contains 550,000 to 800,000 distinct CDR3 sequences, about 32% of which appear only once. The sequencing sample was made of blood. Receptors originate from a woman aged 80 or over in good health.

The sample holds many counts of this clonotype. The chain employs TRBV7-2 and TRBJ2-1; possibly TRBD1 for D (7 bases). The CDR3 length is 14 residues. The germline V gene has CDR1 SGHTA and CDR2 FQGNSA. V dropped 1 base and J dropped 7 bases, with 11 bases sitting between them. The CDR3 nucleotides read TGTGCCAGCAGCTTAGGGCCAGGGGGGAATGAGCAGTTCTTC. It specifies CASSLGPGGNEQFF.

The chain combines TRBV20-1 with TRBJ2-2, with unresolved D. Germline lookup yields CDR1 DFQATT and CDR2 SNEGSKA (reference sequence). The V gene lost 3 bases and the J gene lost 0 bases, with 8 bases spanning the gap. CDR3 length equals 14 residues. Here the CDR3 DNA reads TGCAGTGCTAGCCCCGTTTCGAACACCGGGGAGCTGTTTTTT. This gives the protein CSASPVSNTGELFF.

This clonotype was seen repeatedly, ten times or more. The CDR3 sequence: CASSPTTGWTEAFF. CDR3 in DNA: TGCGCCAGCAGCCCCACGACAGGGTGGACTGAAGCTTTCTTT. The chain combines TRBV5-1 with TRBJ1-1; TRBD1 matches at 7 bases. This CDR3 has 14 residues. Germline V lookup: CDR1 SGHRS, CDR2 YFSETQ. Trimming took 4 bases from V and 5 from J; bases not matched to a gene: 8.

This clonotype was seen more than once but under ten times. This may stem from a read error, because a much larger clone lies one nucleotide away. The chain is built from TRBV29-1 and TRBJ2-1; D is ambiguous. The CDR3 is made up of 14 amino acids. V lost 7 bases and J lost 7, with 20 bases in between. Germline values: CDR1 SQVTM, CDR2 ANQGSEA. The CDR3 reads CSAVSDRVRNEQFF. DNA of the CDR3: TGCAGCGCCGTGAGCGACCGGGTCAGAAATGAGCAGTTCTTC.

At least ten counts were recorded for this clonotype. The CDR3 is CASSGAGLADNEQFF. The DNA of the CDR3 is TGTGCCAGCAGTGGGGCGGGACTAGCTGACAATGAGCAGTTCTTC. The chain has TRBV2 and TRBJ2-1; 9 positions agree with TRBD2. The V and J ends lost 4 bases and 5 bases, in that order; junction bases with no gene match: 6. The length of the CDR3 is 15 residues. The germline V gene encodes CDR1 SNHLY and CDR2 FYNNEI.

V is TRBV28 and J is TRBJ2-1; D is uncertain. CDR1 is MDHEN, CDR2 SYDVKM, per germline. Trimming removed 5 bases at V and 6 bases at J, with 23 bases between. The CDR3 covers 17 residues. CDR3: CASSPGLGRSLINEQFF. CDR3 bases: TGTGCCAGCAGTCCCGGGCTAGGTAGATCTCTTATCAATGAGCAGTTCTTC. Drawing the rest from reference TRBV28 and TRBJ2-1, the complete variable domain is DVKVTQSSRYLVKRTGEKVFLECVQDMDHENMFWYRQDPGLGLRLIYFSYDVKMKEKGDIPEGYSVSREKKERFSLILESASTNQTSMYLCASSPGLGRSLINEQFFGPGTRLTVL.

This clonotype was found many times. This sequence joins TRBV20-1 and TRBJ1-2, with 8 bases identical to TRBD1. This CDR3 comprises 13 residues. Losses at the gene ends were 3 bases for V and 6 bases for J; bases not matched to a gene: 6. Germline CDR1 DFQATT, CDR2 SNEGSKA (reference sequence). The CDR3 region is CSASTGQGDGYTF. CDR3 nucleotide sequence: TGCAGTGCTAGTACCGGACAGGGAGATGGCTACACCTTC.

This clonotype was recorded a few times. Germline and junction disagree at one end, which may indicate a read error. The gene calls are TRBV6-2 or TRBV6-3 and TRBJ2-2, with TRBD2 as a possible D gene (5 bases). The length of the CDR3 is 15 residues. Germline CDR1 reads MNHEY; CDR2 reads SVGEGT. CDR3 in amino acids: CASSYSRLNTGERFF. The CDR3 DNA sequence: TGTGCCAGCAGTTACTCAAGACTAAACACCGGGGAGCGGTTTTTT.

This clonotype appeared a few times. The CDR3 nucleotides are TGTGCCAGCATAGGACAGACTGAAGCTTTCTTT. Encoded protein: CASIGQTEAFF. This rearrangement joins TRBV25-1 to TRBJ1-1, with D perhaps matching TRBD1 (6 bases). V gave up 7 bases and J gave up 5 bases, with 8 bases separating them. Germline V gene sequence: CDR1 MGHDK, CDR2 SYGVNS. This CDR3 has 11 amino acids.

This sequence joins TRBV6-5 and TRBJ1-4; D is unclear. This CDR3 is 15 amino acids long. The V gene's germline CDR1 is MNHEY and CDR2 SVGAGI. V shed 7 bases and J shed 4 bases, with 16 bases lying between them. The DNA of the CDR3 is TGTGCCAGCACCCTAGGATGGGGTTATAATGAAAAACTGTTTTTT. Residues: CASTLGWGYNEKLFF.

Comment on this clonotype: A much larger clone differs by one base, so this may be a read error. This chain connects TRBV7-2 to TRBJ2-3; 11 bases fit TRBD2. This CDR3 has 18 residues. CDR1 and CDR2 (germline): SGHTA, FQGNSA. The CDR3 DNA reads as TGTGCCAACAGCTTATCTCCTGGGCTAGCGGGGGGAGGGGATACGCAGTATTTT. Translated, it gives CANSLSPGLAGGGDTQYF.

On this clonotype itself: The junction does not match germline at one end; this may be a read error. The chain is built from TRBV7-9 and TRBJ2-7, with TRBD2 as a possible D gene (5 bases). The germline V gene encodes CDR1 SEHNR and CDR2 FQNEAQ (reference sequence). The CDR3 runs to 12 residues. Written as DNA, the CDR3 is TGTGCCAGCAGCCCGGACTCCCACGAGCAGTACTTC. As protein: CASSPDSHEQYF.

This clonotype was counted between two and nine times. This may come from a read error, since a much larger clone is one base off. The V call is TRBV6-2 or TRBV6-3, the J call TRBJ2-7, with D perhaps matching TRBD1 (6 bases). CDR3 size: 14 residues. CDR1 and CDR2 (germline): MNHEY, SVGEGT. V lost 6 bases to trimming and J lost 6 bases, with 18 bases between them. The CDR3 sequence is CASSRDRIGVEQYF. CDR3 nucleotide sequence: TGTGCCAGCAGCCGTGACAGGATTGGGGTCGAGCAGTACTTC.

With respect to this clonotype: One end of the junction does not line up with germline, which may come from a read error. This rearrangement joins TRBV20-1 to TRBJ1-2; 7 bases match TRBD1. The CDR3 extends over 14 amino acids. Germline CDR1 is DFQATT and CDR2 is SNEGSKA (reference sequence). The CDR3 coding sequence is TGCAGTGCTAGAGCGGGACAGTACAACTATGGCTACACCTTT. It translates to CSARAGQYNYGYTF.

Comment on this clonotype: The junction and the germline gene differ at one end; a read error may be behind it. Here the CDR3 DNA reads TGTGCCAGCAGTTCACTAACAGGCCAAGTGACCCAGTACTTC. Protein product: CASSSLTGQVTQYF. This chain uses TRBV12-3 or TRBV12-4 with TRBJ2-5; TRBD1 is a possible D gene (5 bases). This CDR3 is 14 amino acids long.

As regards this clonotype: Just one base apart from a much larger clone, this may be a read error. The gene calls are TRBV20-1 and TRBJ1-2, with 7 bases identical to TRBD1. With V trimmed by 2 bases and J by 4 bases, 13 bases remained unmatched. CDR1 is DFQATT and CDR2 is SNEGSKA in the germline V gene (reference sequence). This CDR3 is 16 amino acids long. DNA of the CDR3: TGCAGTGCTAGACTATCTAACAGGGGAGGTGCCTATGGCTACACCTTC. It codes for CSARLSNRGGAYGYTF.

On this clonotype: Given a much more abundant clone one base away, this may be a read error. The genes are TRBV19 and TRBJ1-5; D ambiguous. Germline V gene data show CDR1 as LNHDA and CDR2 as SQIVND (reference sequence). The V and J ends lost 7 bases and 9 bases respectively, with 25 bases between them. The CDR3 covers 16 residues. The CDR3 DNA reads TGTGCCAGTAACTCCCGAGGGAGGGCCTCCCATCTGCCCCAGCATTTT. Amino acid sequence: CASNSRGRASHLPQHF.

This clonotype was detected many times. The chain employs TRBV5-1 and TRBJ2-7, with no clear D. The CDR3 is 14 residues long. Germline V CDR1 and CDR2: SGHRS, YFSETQ. V lost 0 bases and J lost 2, with 9 bases in between. CDR3 coding DNA: TGCGCCAGCAGCTTGGGATACGGTACCTACGAGCAGTACTTC. It is translated as CASSLGYGTYEQYF. The full variable domain, completed using reference TRBV5-1 and TRBJ2-7, is KAGVTQTPRYLIKTRGQQVTLSCSPISGHRSVSWYQQTPGQGLQFLFEYFSETQRNKGNFPGRFSGRQFSNSRSEMNVSTLELGDSALYLCASSLGYGTYEQYFGPGTRLTVT.

This clonotype came up many times. The chain has TRBV6-1 and TRBJ2-1; 10 positions match TRBD2. Germline CDR1 reads MNHNS; CDR2 reads SASEGT. The CDR3 length is 15 residues. V was pared by 7 bases and J by 6 bases, with 9 bases of the junction left unmatched. This CDR3 is CASNHPGLATNEQFF. The CDR3 nucleotides are TGTGCCAGCAACCACCCGGGACTAGCGACCAATGAGCAGTTCTTC.

This rearrangement joins TRBV7-8 to TRBJ2-5; the match to TRBD2 covers 10 bases. The ends lost 5 bases at V and 4 bases at J; junction bases unmatched: 10. Germline V gene data show CDR1 as SGHVS and CDR2 as FQNEAQ. CDR3 length equals 16 residues. DNA of the CDR3: TGTGCCAGCAGCCCACTGGGTAGCGGGGGGTTAGAGACCCAGTACTTC. Translated, it gives CASSPLGSGGLETQYF. Filled out from reference TRBV7-8 and TRBJ2-5, the complete variable domain reads GAGVSQSPRYKVAKRGQDVALRCDPISGHVSLFWYQQALGQGPEFLTYFQNEAQLDKSGLPSDRFFAERPEGSVSTLKIQRTQQEDSAVYLCASSPLGSGGLETQYFGPGTRLLVL.

Concerning this clonotype: A much larger clone lies one base from this, so it may be a read error. The V gene is TRBV5-4, the J gene TRBJ2-1, with a tentative D call TRBD1 (7 bases). Germline CDR1 and CDR2: SGHNT and YYREEE (reference sequence). The CDR3 loop spans 15 amino acids. The V and J ends lost 3 bases and 6 bases respectively, with 16 bases between them. CDR3 in amino acids: CASSSRQGLSNEQFF. CDR3 DNA sequence: TGTGCCAGCAGCTCTAGACAGGGACTCTCCAATGAGCAGTTCTTC. The full variable domain, rest sourced from reference TRBV5-4 and TRBJ2-1, is ETGVTQSPTHLIKTRGQQVTLRCSSQSGHNTVSWYQQALGQGPQFIFQYYREEENGRGNFPPRFSGLQFPNYSSELNVNALELDDSALYLCASSSRQGLSNEQFFGPGTRLTVL.

In regard to this clonotype: Germline and junction disagree at one end, which may indicate a read error. The CDR3 protein is CAGSYSVAGEQDF. CDR3 nucleotide sequence: TGTGCCGGCAGTTACTCCGTAGCCGGGGAGCAGGACTTC. The V call is TRBV6-2 or TRBV6-3, the J call TRBJ2-4; D is perhaps TRBD2 (5 bases). In germline, CDR1 is MNHEY, CDR2 SVGEGT. The CDR3 is 13 amino acids.

There are a few counts of this clonotype. The rearrangement uses TRBV5-1 and TRBJ2-1; D may be TRBD2 (6 bases). The J call may be faulty, since TRBJ2-7 better matches the DNA end. Germline CDR1 SGHRS, CDR2 YFSETQ. There are 15 residues in the CDR3. CDR3 sequence (DNA): TGCGCCAGCAGCGAAAGCGGCGGGAACTACAATGAGCAGTACTTC. It yields the protein CASSESGGNYNEQYF.

Remarks on this clonotype: This may stem from a read error, because a much larger clone lies one nucleotide away. The V call is TRBV20-1, the J call TRBJ2-5; TRBD2 is a possible D gene (5 bases). Germline assignment: CDR1 DFQATT and CDR2 SNEGSKA (reference sequence). This CDR3 region has 15 residues. V lost 3 bases and J 4 bases, leaving 18 bases between the germline ends. The CDR3 is CSASQSRGFVETQYF. The CDR3 DNA follows: TGCAGTGCTAGCCAATCACGGGGTTTTGTAGAGACCCAGTACTTC.

This chain links TRBV7-2 with TRBJ2-1, with D uncertain. The ends were cut back, 1 base at V and 1 base at J, with 11 bases in the middle. The CDR3 is 16 residues long. The germline gives CDR1 SGHTA, CDR2 FQGNSA. The CDR3 sequence: CASSLVGSVSYNEQFF. CDR3 nucleotide sequence: TGTGCCAGCAGCTTAGTGGGCAGTGTTTCCTACAATGAGCAGTTCTTC.

In DNA form, the CDR3 reads TGTGCCAGCAGCTTGGCTCGGACAGGGGGGACCTACAATGAGCAGTTCTTC. It specifies CASSLARTGGTYNEQFF. The chain couples TRBV5-5 to TRBJ2-1; 10 nucleotides align to TRBD1. Germline CDR1 SGHKS, CDR2 YYEKEE (reference sequence). CDR3 size: 17 residues. Germline trimming cut 0 bases from V and 2 bases from J; bases unmatched to any gene: 5.

In this sample, this clonotype turned up many times. The chain couples TRBV20-1 to TRBJ2-5; tentatively, D is TRBD1 (5 bases). This CDR3 region has 11 residues. The germline gives CDR1 DFQATT, CDR2 SNEGSKA (reference sequence). Trimming removed 7 bases from V and 5 bases from J, with 11 bases in between. The CDR3 is CSGQLYETQYF. CDR3 DNA sequence: TGCAGTGGACAGCTCTATGAGACCCAGTACTTC.

The J gene is TRBJ2-5, the V gene TRBV29-1; 8 bases are shared with TRBD1. Per germline, CDR1 SQVTM and CDR2 ANQGSEA. Trimming cost V 4 bases and J 5 bases; bases outside gene matches: 9. This CDR3 contains 14 residues. CDR3 residues: CSVGRTGLRETQYF. Written as DNA, the CDR3 is TGCAGCGTTGGGAGGACAGGGCTTAGGGAGACCCAGTACTTC.

In its sample, this clonotype was seen many times. This chain connects TRBV7-2 to TRBJ2-1, with no clear D. The CDR3 contains 14 residues. Germline V gives CDR1 SGHTA, CDR2 FQGNSA. V was pared by 6 bases and J by 10 bases, with 19 bases between. The CDR3 DNA reads TGTGCCAGCAGGCAGACAAAGGCCCGGCCGGAGCAGTTCTTC. Protein: CASRQTKARPEQFF.

This clonotype was seen repeatedly, ten times or more. The rearrangement links TRBV6-1 to TRBJ2-5, with D unresolved. CDR1 and CDR2 (germline): MNHNS, SASEGT. The CDR3 totals 11 residues. Trimming left V 4 bases short and J 8 bases short, with 8 bases between. The CDR3 nucleotides read TGTGCCAGCAGTGTTCTAGAAACCCAGTACTTC. Protein: CASSVLETQYF.

In the case of this clonotype: A much larger clonotype is one base distant, so this may be a read error. The rearrangement uses TRBV5-1 and TRBJ2-1; 11 nucleotides agree with TRBD2. The tail of the sequence fits TRBJ2-7 better, so the J call may be wrong. This CDR3 contains 16 residues. Germline V gives CDR1 SGHRS, CDR2 YFSETQ. The CDR3 nucleotides read TGCGCCAGCAGCGGAACCGGGACTAGCGGATCCAATGAGCAGTACTTC. It codes for CASSGTGTSGSNEQYF.

In this sample, this clonotype turned up many times. This rearrangement joins TRBV4-1 to TRBJ1-6; perhaps TRBD1 as D (6 bases). The CDR3 is 18 residues long. V gave up 0 bases and J gave up 0 bases, with 12 bases separating them. The germline V gene encodes CDR1 MGHRA and CDR2 YSYEKL. CDR3 residues: CASSQDSGQPSYNSPLHF. The CDR3 coding sequence is TGCGCCAGCAGCCAAGATAGCGGACAGCCCTCCTATAATTCACCCCTCCACTTT.